This is a list of T cell receptor beta chains from one sample in a study of blood T cell repertoires in COVID-19. Assay: immunoSEQ multiplex PCR; the TCRdb copy retains only in-frame clones and omits some. The table records under 150,000 clones, roughly four fifths of them present only once. The specimen was PBMCs or T cells enriched from blood (not recorded which). The receptors were gathered from a man under 40 who had recovered from COVID-19. The CDR3 runs from the conserved cysteine through the conserved F or W. D genes are given only for firm matches. A row's size may be missing; if present it is once, few, many or a size class.

CDR3aa	CDR3nt	d_gene	j_gene	abundance	v_gene
CASSPRSSTGGYEKLFF	TGTGCCAGCAGCCCGAGATCATCGACAGGGGGTTATGAAAAACTGTTTTTT	TRBD1	TRBJ1-4	.	TRBV11-2
CATSGPPGETQYF	TGTGCCACCAGTGGGCCCCCGGGGGAGACCCAGTACTTC	.	TRBJ2-5	.	TRBV24-1
CASSPGQGQSGYTF	TGTGCCAGCAGCCCAGGACAGGGGCAGTCTGGCTACACCTTC	TRBD1	TRBJ1-2	.	TRBV9
CASSRTLDTGMGGYTF	TGTGCCAGCAGTCGGACCCTGGACACGGGTATGGGAGGCTACACCTTC	.	TRBJ1-2	once	TRBV2
CASSLGGLGQTDTQYF	TGTGCCAGCAGCTTAGGAGGACTCGGCCAAACAGATACGCAGTATTTT	.	TRBJ2-3	.	TRBV7-7
CASSLAGTGFFEKLFF	TGCGCCAGCAGCTTGGCCGGGACAGGGTTTTTTGAAAAACTGTTTTTT	TRBD1	TRBJ1-4	once	TRBV5-1
CASSSVAGGLHEQYF	TGTGCCAGCAGCTCCGTAGCGGGAGGGCTTCACGAGCAGTACTTC	TRBD2	TRBJ2-7	few	TRBV7-2
CASSVGANKNNYGYTF	TGTGCCAGCAGCGTTGGGGCGAATAAGAACAACTATGGCTACACCTTC	.	TRBJ1-2	.	TRBV9
CASSLTDRDKLFF	TGTGCCAGCAGCTTGACAGACAGGGATAAACTGTTTTTT	TRBD1	TRBJ1-4	few	TRBV11-3
CASSIDLPGTHTYEQYF	TGTGCCAGCAGCATCGACCTCCCCGGGACACACACCTACGAGCAGTACTTC	.	TRBJ2-7	.	TRBV21-1
CASSLATGDYGYTF	TGTGCCAGCAGCTTAGCCACCGGGGACTATGGCTACACCTTC	.	TRBJ1-2	.	TRBV7-2
CASRPGTSGRVSTDTQYF	TGCGCCAGCAGACCTGGGACTAGCGGGAGGGTTAGCACAGATACGCAGTATTTT	TRBD2	TRBJ2-3	.	TRBV10-2
CAWRETGTNEKLFF	TGTGCCTGGAGGGAGACAGGGACAAATGAAAAACTGTTTTTT	TRBD1	TRBJ1-4	.	TRBV30
CASSLVSGWGYTF	TGTGCCAGCAGCTTGGTATCGGGGTGGGGCTACACCTTC	.	TRBJ1-2	.	TRBV5-6
CASSPDRDGYTF	TGTGCCAGCTCACCAGACAGGGATGGCTACACCTTC	TRBD1	TRBJ1-2	.	TRBV18
CASSWGTGSSYEQYF	TGTGCCAGCAGCTGGGGGACAGGGTCCTCCTACGAGCAGTACTTC	TRBD1	TRBJ2-7	.	TRBV5-4
CAWSPGMMRRVSISEAFF	TGTGCCTGGAGCCCAGGGATGATGAGGAGGGTTTCTATCTCTGAAGCTTTCTTT	.	TRBJ1-1	few	TRBV30
CASSDRSGYNEQFF	TGTGCCAGCAGTGACCGTAGCGGCTACAATGAGCAGTTCTTC	.	TRBJ2-1	.	TRBV6-4
CASSSRTDLNYGYTF	TGTGCCAGCAGCTCCCGGACAGATCTTAACTATGGCTACACCTTC	.	TRBJ1-2	.	TRBV11-3
CASSVQQDGFGYTF	TGTGCCAGCAGCGTCCAACAGGACGGGTTTGGCTACACCTTC	.	TRBJ1-2	.	TRBV9
CASSTLAGSYEQYF	TGTGCCAGTAGCACCCTAGCGGGGAGTTACGAGCAGTACTTC	TRBD2	TRBJ2-7	.	TRBV19
CASSPTRGDEQFF	TGTGCCAGCAGCCCAACCAGGGGGGACGAGCAGTTCTTC	.	TRBJ2-1	.	TRBV16
CASSLKRAVGGEKLFF	TGTGCCAGCAGCTTAAAGCGTGCGGTCGGAGGTGAAAAACTGTTTTTT	.	TRBJ1-4	.	TRBV7-2
CASSMDQGVSGYTF	TGTGCCAGTAGTATGGACCAGGGGGTGAGTGGCTACACCTTC	TRBD1	TRBJ1-2	.	TRBV19
CSASDGYTF	TGCAGTGCTTCGGATGGCTACACCTTC	.	TRBJ1-2	few	TRBV20-1
CASRLDTTSGGGETQYF	TGTGCCAGCAGATTGGACACAACTAGCGGAGGTGGAGAGACCCAGTACTTC	TRBD2	TRBJ2-5	.	TRBV2
CASSLNRGEAPLHF	TGCGCCAGCAGCCTAAACAGGGGTGAGGCACCCCTCCACTTT	TRBD1	TRBJ1-6	once	TRBV5-1
CASRTGQGGTGELFF	TGTGCCAGCCGCACGGGACAGGGTGGCACCGGGGAGCTGTTTTTT	TRBD1	TRBJ2-2	.	TRBV6-5
CASSSLFGGGRDYEQYF	TGTGCCAGCAGTTCCCTATTTGGGGGAGGGAGGGACTACGAGCAGTACTTC	TRBD2	TRBJ2-7	few	TRBV27
CASSQGRDRGYGYTF	TGCGCCAGCAGCCAAGGACGGGACAGGGGTTATGGCTACACCTTC	TRBD1	TRBJ1-2	.	TRBV4-1
CASSEMSGTLSYEQYF	TGTGCCAGCAGTGAAATGAGCGGGACCCTCTCCTACGAGCAGTACTTC	TRBD2	TRBJ2-7	.	TRBV2
CASSGLAGDNEQFF	TGTGCCAGCAGCGGTCTAGCGGGGGACAATGAGCAGTTCTTC	TRBD2	TRBJ2-1	.	TRBV27
CAISGPGQGARTEAFF	TGTGCCATCAGTGGGCCGGGACAGGGGGCCCGGACTGAAGCTTTCTTT	TRBD1	TRBJ1-1	.	TRBV10-3
CASSPQLAALNTGELFF	TGTGCCAGCAGCCCACAGCTAGCGGCTTTGAACACCGGGGAGCTGTTTTTT	TRBD2	TRBJ2-2	.	TRBV7-9
CASSPTTGGAKTQYF	TGTGCCAGCAGTCCGACGACAGGGGGCGCGAAGACCCAGTACTTC	TRBD1	TRBJ2-5	.	TRBV2
CASSEATGTNQPQHF	TGCGCCAGCAGTGAGGCGACAGGGACCAATCAGCCCCAGCATTTT	TRBD1	TRBJ1-5	.	TRBV10-2